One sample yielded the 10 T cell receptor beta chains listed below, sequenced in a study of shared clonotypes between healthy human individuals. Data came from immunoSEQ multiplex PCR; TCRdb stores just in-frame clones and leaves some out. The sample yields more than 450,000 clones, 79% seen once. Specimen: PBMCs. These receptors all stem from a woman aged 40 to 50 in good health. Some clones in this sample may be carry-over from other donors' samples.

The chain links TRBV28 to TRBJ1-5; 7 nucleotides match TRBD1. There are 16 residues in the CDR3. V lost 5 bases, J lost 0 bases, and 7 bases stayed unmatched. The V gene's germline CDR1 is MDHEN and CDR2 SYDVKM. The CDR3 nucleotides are TGTGCCAGCAGTGCCACGACAGGGTATAGCAATCAGCCCCAGCATTTT. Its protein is CASSATTGYSNQPQHF.

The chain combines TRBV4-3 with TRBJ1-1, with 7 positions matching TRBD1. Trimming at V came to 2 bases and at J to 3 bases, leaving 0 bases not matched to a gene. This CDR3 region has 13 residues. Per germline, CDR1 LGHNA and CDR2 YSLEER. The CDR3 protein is CASSQTGDTEAFF. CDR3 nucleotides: TGCGCCAGCAGCCAAACAGGGGACACTGAAGCTTTCTTT.

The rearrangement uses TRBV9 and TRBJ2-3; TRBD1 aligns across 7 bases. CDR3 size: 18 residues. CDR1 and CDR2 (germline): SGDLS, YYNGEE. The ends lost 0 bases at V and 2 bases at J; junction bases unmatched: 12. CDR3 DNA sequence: TGTGCCAGCAGCGTAGCCACCTCCTACAGGGGAGCCACAGATACGCAGTATTTT. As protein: CASSVATSYRGATDTQYF.

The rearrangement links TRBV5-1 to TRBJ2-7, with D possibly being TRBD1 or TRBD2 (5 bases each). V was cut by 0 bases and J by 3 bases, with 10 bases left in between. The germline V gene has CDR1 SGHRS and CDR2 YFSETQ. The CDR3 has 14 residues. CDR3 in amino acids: CASSLVGRNYEQYF. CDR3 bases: TGCGCCAGCAGCTTGGTGGGACGGAACTACGAGCAGTACTTC.

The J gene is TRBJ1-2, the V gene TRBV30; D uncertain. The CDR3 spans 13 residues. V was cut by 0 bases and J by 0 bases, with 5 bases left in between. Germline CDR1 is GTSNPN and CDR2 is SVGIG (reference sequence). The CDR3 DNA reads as TGTGCCTGGAGTGTAACACCTAACTATGGCTACACCTTC. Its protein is CAWSVTPNYGYTF.

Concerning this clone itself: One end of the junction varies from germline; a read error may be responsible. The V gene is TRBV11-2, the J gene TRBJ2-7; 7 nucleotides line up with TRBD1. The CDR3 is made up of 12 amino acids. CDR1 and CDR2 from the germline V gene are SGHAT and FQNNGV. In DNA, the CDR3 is TGTGCCAGCAGCCCCGGGCCCGGGACAGTGAATTTC. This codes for CASSPGPGTVNF.

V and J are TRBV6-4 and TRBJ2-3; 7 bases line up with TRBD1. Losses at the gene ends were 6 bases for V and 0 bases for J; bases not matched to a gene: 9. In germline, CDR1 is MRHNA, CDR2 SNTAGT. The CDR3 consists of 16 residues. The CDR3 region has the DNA TGTGCCAGCAGGCCCGAGGGGGCAATCAGCACAGATACGCAGTATTTT. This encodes CASRPEGAISTDTQYF.

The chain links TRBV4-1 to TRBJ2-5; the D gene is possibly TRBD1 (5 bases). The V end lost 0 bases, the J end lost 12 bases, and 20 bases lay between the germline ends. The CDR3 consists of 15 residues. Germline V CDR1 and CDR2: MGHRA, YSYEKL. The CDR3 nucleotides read TGCGCCAGCAGCCAAGAGCACGCGACCTGGGGCGGAGAGTACTTC. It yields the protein CASSQEHATWGGEYF.

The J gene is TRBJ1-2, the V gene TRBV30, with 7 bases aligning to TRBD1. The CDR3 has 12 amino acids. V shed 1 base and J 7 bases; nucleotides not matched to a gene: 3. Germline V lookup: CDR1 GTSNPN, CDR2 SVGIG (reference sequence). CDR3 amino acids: CAWSGDRRGYTF. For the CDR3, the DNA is TGTGCCTGGAGTGGGGACAGACGTGGCTACACCTTC. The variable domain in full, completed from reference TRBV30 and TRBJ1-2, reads SQTIHQWPATLVQPVGSPLSLECTVEGTSNPNLYWYRQAAGRGLQLLFYSVGIGQISSEVPQNLSASRPQDRQFILSSKKLLLSDSGFYLCAWSGDRRGYTFGSGTRLTVV.

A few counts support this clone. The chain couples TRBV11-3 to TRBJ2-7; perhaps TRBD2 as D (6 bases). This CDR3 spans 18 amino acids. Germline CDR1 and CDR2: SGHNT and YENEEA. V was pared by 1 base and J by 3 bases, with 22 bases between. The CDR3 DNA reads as TGTGCCAGCAGCTTAGTGGGGGGAAGGGCCCAGAGAAACTACGAGCAGTACTTC. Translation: CASSLVGGRAQRNYEQYF. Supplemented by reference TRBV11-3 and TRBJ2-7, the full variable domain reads EAGVVQSPRYKIIEKKQPVAFWCNPISGHNTLYWYLQNLGQGPELLIRYENEEAVDDSQLPKDRFSAERLKGVDSTLKIQPAELGDSAVYLCASSLVGGRAQRNYEQYFGPGTRLTVT.